The rows below give T cell receptor beta chains drawn from one sample of a study of T cell responses to AZD1222 COVID-19 vaccine. The method was immunoSEQ multiplex PCR; TCRdb's version includes in-frame clones alone and lacks a portion of them. The table lists around 140,000 clones, about 90% of them singletons. The sample was peripheral blood, taken 28 days after the second AZD1222 dose. Receptors were obtained from an adult who received the AZD1222 COVID-19 vaccine. The CDR3 runs from the conserved cysteine through the conserved F or W. D genes are given only for firm matches. Some rows mark clone size as missing; the rest say once, few, many or name a class of expanded clone.

CDR3 protein: CASSKRLAGRSDTQYF; CDR3 DNA: TGTGCCAGTAGTAAACGGCTAGCGGGAAGATCAGATACGCAGTATTTT; V gene: TRBV19; D gene: TRBD2; J gene: TRBJ2-3; clone size: .
CDR3 protein: CASSFAGGTDTQYF; CDR3 DNA: TGTGCCAGCAGCTTTGCGGGGGGGACAGATACGCAGTATTTT; V gene: TRBV5-4; D gene: TRBD2; J gene: TRBJ2-3; clone size: once
CDR3 protein: CASTYARTGGNNSPLHF; CDR3 DNA: TGTGCCAGTACCTATGCTCGGACAGGGGGTAATAATTCACCCCTCCACTTT; V gene: TRBV19; D gene: TRBD1; J gene: TRBJ1-6; clone size: .
CDR3 protein: CASSQTRGNYGYTF; CDR3 DNA: TGCGCCAGCAGCCAGACAAGGGGAAACTATGGCTACACCTTC; V gene: TRBV5-1; D gene: .; J gene: TRBJ1-2; clone size: .
CDR3 protein: CATSGLAGVDGELFF; CDR3 DNA: TGTGCCACAAGCGGACTAGCGGGAGTGGACGGGGAGCTGTTTTTT; V gene: TRBV15; D gene: TRBD2; J gene: TRBJ2-2; clone size: .
CDR3 protein: CASSPGTGHVDGYTF; CDR3 DNA: TGTGCCAGCAGCCCCGGGACAGGTCATGTGGATGGCTACACCTTC; V gene: TRBV6-5; D gene: TRBD1; J gene: TRBJ1-2; clone size: .
CDR3 protein: CASSTTLTRVDTQYF; CDR3 DNA: TGTGCCAGCAGCACCACATTGACAAGAGTAGATACGCAGTATTTT; V gene: TRBV7-9; D gene: .; J gene: TRBJ2-3; clone size: once
CDR3 protein: CASKSSDRGLGEAFF; CDR3 DNA: TGTGCCAGTAAGTCGTCGGACAGGGGGCTTGGTGAAGCTTTCTTT; V gene: TRBV19; D gene: TRBD1; J gene: TRBJ1-1; clone size: .
CDR3 protein: CASTVSGTGGIGSGNTIYF; CDR3 DNA: TGTGCCAGTACGGTGTCCGGGACAGGGGGCATCGGCTCTGGAAACACCATATATTTT; V gene: TRBV19; D gene: TRBD1; J gene: TRBJ1-3; clone size: .
CDR3 protein: CASSDTGRDTEAFF; CDR3 DNA: TGTGCCAGCAGTGATACAGGGAGGGACACTGAAGCTTTCTTT; V gene: TRBV25-1; D gene: .; J gene: TRBJ1-1; clone size: .
CDR3 protein: CAIGDRGRSSDGYTF; CDR3 DNA: TGTGCCATAGGGGACAGGGGGCGTTCGTCGGATGGCTACACCTTC; V gene: TRBV19; D gene: TRBD1; J gene: TRBJ1-2; clone size: .
CDR3 protein: CASSLLAPPYEQYF; CDR3 DNA: TGTGCCAGCAGCTTACTAGCTCCCCCCTACGAGCAGTACTTC; V gene: TRBV11-3; D gene: .; J gene: TRBJ2-7; clone size: .
CDR3 protein: CASRRGGWLDNEQFF; CDR3 DNA: TGCGCCAGCAGAAGGGGGGGTTGGTTGGACAATGAGCAGTTCTTC; V gene: TRBV5-1; D gene: .; J gene: TRBJ2-1; clone size: .
CDR3 protein: CASSRPQDRERGEQYF; CDR3 DNA: TGTGCCAGCAGCCGCCCCCAGGACAGGGAAAGAGGCGAGCAGTACTTC; V gene: TRBV3-1/TRBV3-2; D gene: TRBD1; J gene: TRBJ2-7; clone size: once
CDR3 protein: CASRPDTVWGGGSLGTQYF; CDR3 DNA: TGTGCCAGCAGACCCGATACCGTCTGGGGCGGGGGGAGCCTAGGTACGCAGTATTTT; V gene: TRBV27; D gene: TRBD2; J gene: TRBJ2-3; clone size: .
CDR3 protein: CASSFLDRDSAYNEQFF; CDR3 DNA: TGTGCCAGCAGCTTTCTGGACCGGGACAGTGCGTACAATGAGCAGTTCTTC; V gene: TRBV11-2; D gene: TRBD1; J gene: TRBJ2-1; clone size: .
CDR3 protein: CATSDTSYQETQYF; CDR3 DNA: TGTGCCACCAGTGATACCTCGTACCAAGAGACCCAGTACTTC; V gene: TRBV24-1; D gene: .; J gene: TRBJ2-5; clone size: .